In this sample, the clone carrying this T cell receptor beta chain turned up many times. Its specificity is not known. The CDR3 runs to 18 residues. Trimming took 1 base from V and 1 from J, leaving 19 bases between them. Per germline, CDR1 SEHNR and CDR2 FQNEAQ (reference sequence). The data are from a study of regulatory T cells in long-lasting Graves disease. Study-wide results and caveats: New patients shared 800 to 1,000 public clonotypes, and persistent patients shared more, with 2,500 to 3,000.

Time point defined: newly diagnosed GD, antithyroid drugs for less than 3 months. Generation of the TCR library employed RNA extracted from PBMCs. Diagnosing Graves' disease relied on the American Thyroid Association guidelines. The TCR beta library used iRepertoire HTBI primers with Arm-PCR amplification of CDR3. TCRdb called the multiplex PCR reads again in MiXCR, with one record for every CDR3 protein. The data show over 200,000 distinct CDR3 sequences, around a sixth seen once. These data also featured in a second study, about T cells in Graves' hyperthyroidism and ophthalmopathy. That source adds: Clinical symptoms, serum thyroxine and TRAb, thyroid ultrasound and orbital computed tomography together formed the diagnostic basis.

The chain combines TRBV7-9 with TRBJ1-1; D may be TRBD1 (6 bases). The source was peripheral blood mononuclear cells (PBMCs), collected at new diagnosis, from a patient treated with antithyroid drugs. This receptor was obtained from a woman aged 25-40 years with Graves disease. In DNA form, the CDR3 reads TGTGCCAGCAGCTTAGAAGGTCAGGGGAGTTGGAGGAACACTGAAGCTTTCTTT. Translated, it gives CASSLEGQGSWRNTEAFF.